The 15 T cell receptor beta chains given below trace back to one sample, sequenced in a study of glioma-infiltrating T cells after dendritic cell vaccination. Time point noted: after dendritic cell vaccination, including at tumor progression/relapse. Produced via immunoSEQ multiplex PCR; TCRdb's table is partial and in-frame only. The sample yields tens of thousands of clones, around four fifths seen once. The sequencing used blood, collected after dendritic cell vaccination. These receptors were obtained from a human donor with glioblastoma.

A few counts support this clone. The chain has TRBV6-5 and TRBJ1-5; D ambiguous. The V and J ends lost 4 bases and 7 bases respectively, with 11 bases between them. Germline V CDR1 and CDR2: MNHEY, SVGAGI. This CDR3 comprises 13 residues. The CDR3 sequence is CASSSTAGQPQHF. CDR3 bases: TGTGCCAGCAGTTCTACGGCCGGGCAGCCCCAGCATTTT.

The chain combines TRBV18 with TRBJ2-7; D ambiguous. The CDR3 length is 13 residues. Trimming removed 3 bases at V and 6 bases at J, with 12 bases between. Germline CDR1 reads KGHSH; CDR2 reads LQKENI. DNA of the CDR3: TGTGCCAGCTCACCTCCCACGGCCAGCGAGCAGTACGTC. Amino acids: CASSPPTASEQYV.

The V and J genes are TRBV7-9 and TRBJ1-1; TRBD1 aligns across 8 bases. CDR1 and CDR2 (germline): SEHNR, FQNEAQ (reference sequence). This CDR3 comprises 16 residues. J gave up 6 bases and V 2 bases, and 11 bases lay outside the gene matches. CDR3 nucleotides: TGTGCCAGCAGCTTACTTAAAACAGGGGGTATACCTGAAGCTTTCTTT. This sequence encodes CASSLLKTGGIPEAFF.

V is TRBV7-8 and J is TRBJ2-3; TRBD2 matches 10 bases. The CDR3 is made up of 17 amino acids. Per germline, CDR1 SGHVS and CDR2 FQNEAQ. Trimming cost V 2 bases and J 6 bases; bases outside gene matches: 11. The CDR3 region is CASSLFWLAGELDTQYF. In DNA form, the CDR3 reads TGTGCCAGCAGCTTATTTTGGCTAGCGGGGGAATTGGATACGCAGTATTTT.

This clone was picked up one time. The chain combines TRBV5-8 with TRBJ2-3; a weak D match, TRBD2 (7 bases). V was pared by 1 base and J by 2 bases, with 14 bases between. The V gene's germline CDR1 is SGHTS and CDR2 YDEGEE. The CDR3 length is 16 residues. As DNA, the CDR3 is TGTGCCAGCAGCTTGTACGGGGGGCGAGTCACAGATACGCAGTATTTT. Encoded protein: CASSLYGGRVTDTQYF.

This clone has only one observation. This rearrangement joins TRBV5-6 to TRBJ2-2; TRBD1 is a possible D gene (5 bases). CDR1 is SGHDT and CDR2 is YYEEEE in the germline V gene. This CDR3 spans 12 amino acids. The V and J ends lost 0 bases and 10 bases respectively, with 7 bases between them. The CDR3 loop is CASSLGGEELFF. CDR3 nucleotides: TGTGCCAGCAGCTTGGGGGGCGAGGAGCTGTTTTTT.

The chain has TRBV9 and TRBJ2-2, with D tentatively TRBD2 (5 bases). V lost 0 bases to trimming and J lost 4 bases, with 13 bases between them. The germline V gene has CDR1 SGDLS and CDR2 YYNGEE. The CDR3 is 16 amino acids. The CDR3 sequence: CASSVAGSLSTGELFF. The CDR3 DNA reads TGTGCCAGCAGCGTAGCGGGGTCCCTATCCACCGGGGAGCTGTTTTTT.

J is TRBJ2-5 and V is TRBV7-8; TRBD2 matches at 14 bases. There are 19 residues in the CDR3. Trimming cost V 5 bases and J 5 bases; bases outside gene matches: 16. CDR1 and CDR2 (germline): SGHVS, FQNEAQ. CDR3 DNA sequence: TGTGCCAGCAGCCTTGAGTCCGGACTAGCGGGAGGAAGGAGGGAGACCCAGTACTTC. Its protein is CASSLESGLAGGRRETQYF.

The chain uses TRBV2 and TRBJ2-3; TRBD2 agrees at 7 bases. The germline V gene encodes CDR1 SNHLY and CDR2 FYNNEI. The CDR3 is made up of 15 amino acids. Trimming cost V 8 bases and J 1 base; bases outside gene matches: 9. CDR3 sequence reads: CASSKGLAGTDTQYF. In DNA, the CDR3 is TGTGCCAGCTCTAAAGGGCTAGCGGGCACAGATACGCAGTATTTT.

The chain has TRBV5-5 and TRBJ2-7; 8 bases align to TRBD1. The CDR3 contains 11 residues. Germline V gene data show CDR1 as SGHKS and CDR2 as YYEKEE (reference sequence). With 4 bases clipped from V and 10 bases from J, the junction kept 4 bases outside the gene matches. The CDR3, as DNA: TGTGCCAGCAGCGGGGACAGGTTTCAGTACTTC. It codes for CASSGDRFQYF. The full variable domain, rest sourced from reference TRBV5-5 and TRBJ2-7, is DAGVTQSPTHLIKTRGQQVTLRCSPISGHKSVSWYQQVLGQGPQFIFQYYEKEERGRGNFPDRFSARQFPNYSSELNVNALLLGDSALYLCASSGDRFQYFGPGTRLTVT.

J is TRBJ2-1 and V is TRBV5-6, with unresolved D. The germline gives CDR1 SGHDT, CDR2 YYEEEE. The CDR3 runs 14 residues. Between the trimmed V and J ends, which lost 3 bases and 6 bases, there was a span of 13 bases. CDR3 bases: TGTGCCAGCAGCTCCGGGTTCCGCGGCAATGAGCAGTTCTTC. It codes for CASSSGFRGNEQFF. Combining the CDR3 with reference TRBV5-6 and TRBJ2-1 gives the whole variable domain DAGVTQSPTHLIKTRGQQVTLRCSPKSGHDTVSWYQQALGQGPQFIFQYYEEEERQRGNFPDRFSGHQFPNYSSELNVNALLLGDSALYLCASSSGFRGNEQFFGPGTRLTVL.

This sequence joins TRBV2 and TRBJ1-5; 7 bases map to TRBD1. Germline V gives CDR1 SNHLY, CDR2 FYNNEI. The CDR3 spans 13 residues. V gave up 5 bases and J gave up 5 bases; unmatched junction bases: 3. CDR3 bases: TGTGCCAGCAGTACAGGGGTTGATCAGCCCCAGCATTTT. As protein: CASSTGVDQPQHF.

V and J are TRBV4-1 and TRBJ2-7, with TRBD2 matching 7 bases. Germline V gene lookup returns CDR1 MGHRA and CDR2 YSYEKL. The V gene end was trimmed by 4 bases and the J gene end by 2 bases; junction bases not matched to a gene: 8. The CDR3 is 15 residues long. CDR3 nucleotide sequence: TGCGCCAGCAGCCCCTGGGTAGGGACTACCTACGAGCAGTACTTC. It translates to CASSPWVGTTYEQYF.

This sequence joins TRBV11-2 and TRBJ1-1; 11 nucleotides agree with TRBD1. Germline assignment: CDR1 SGHAT and CDR2 FQNNGV. The CDR3 loop spans 16 amino acids. V gave up 5 bases and J gave up 8 bases; unmatched junction bases: 13. The CDR3 DNA sequence: TGTGCCAGCAGCCCCTCATGGACAGGGGGCAGGCCAGAAGCTTTCTTT. Its protein product is CASSPSWTGGRPEAFF.

The genes are TRBV5-4 and TRBJ2-1; D may be TRBD2 (6 bases). V gave up 4 bases and J gave up 8 bases, with 19 bases separating them. CDR1 and CDR2 from the germline V gene are SGHNT and YYREEE (reference sequence). This CDR3 comprises 15 residues. This CDR3 is CASSAGLLPVDEQFF. The CDR3 bases are TGTGCCAGCAGCGCGGGACTTCTTCCAGTCGATGAGCAGTTCTTC.